Given below is one T cell receptor (beta chain) in context. It has no known antigen specificity. No per-base quality is available; no much larger clone lies one base away. Per the germline V gene (reference sequence), LNHDA is the CDR1 and SQIVND is the CDR2. V is reduced by 7 bases and J by 7 bases, leaving a spacing of 20 bases between them. The CDR3 has 15 amino acids, counting the end cysteine and phenylalanine. Only the CDR3 DNA stays, 45 bases, in frame from base 1. The data stem from a study of siplizumab effects on memory and regulatory T cells (dated by TCRdb to 2018 to 2020). About the full investigation: The effect of the anti-CD2 antibody siplizumab on alloreactive T-cell subsets was examined in allogeneic mixed lymphocyte reactions constructed from human PBMCs.

Libraries were prepared through the immunoSEQ multiplex PCR assay. Each sample had about 10^5 TCR templates assayed by the deep sequencing platform. Genomic DNA extracted from sorted T cells was used for TCRbeta CDR3 sequencing. As for the authors' bioinformatics: The R programming language was used for clonal analysis of TCRbeta CDR3 data. Alloreactive CD4+ and CD8+ clones were identified by comparing unstimulated samples to CFSE-low samples taken after the reaction. Regulatory or non-regulatory origin was assigned to alloreactive CD4+ clones by matching of sequences to sorted unstimulated Treg and non-Treg repertoires. TCRdb holds this immuneACCESS table with in-frame rearrangements only. Some clones are missing; in checked studies, unresolved V genes explain under half, and the rest has no known cause. The V and J calls and clone size are taken from that table; D and trimming were inferred from the DNA. The sample table contains fewer than 130,000 clones; only one count was recorded for roughly 89% of them. The biggest ten clones account for approximately 1.2% of the sample.

Summary of the overall study and its limitations: The suppressive function of proliferating Tregs from siplizumab cultures was not functionally confirmed. Because sequences at frequencies below about 10^-5 were poorly captured, only a minor fraction of alloreactive clones could be mapped back to unstimulated subsets. Roughly 75-95% of proliferating CD4+ or CD8+ clones could not be assigned a naive or memory phenotype. Of the alloreactive CD4+ clones that could be mapped, the Treg-derived share averaged 68.8% with siplizumab compared with roughly 27% in control reactions. Unstimulated naive T cells appeared to be more diverse than memory T cells, and naive cells seemed to make a substantial contribution to the alloresponse. The cumulative frequency of alloreactive sequences that could be traced back to unstimulated CD4+ memory T cells was significantly reduced by siplizumab.

TCRbeta CDR3 sequencing was performed on sorted unstimulated T cells and on proliferating T cells recovered from mixed lymphocyte reactions. Fresh whole blood from around 11 HLA-typed healthy donors was used to isolate PBMCs. The clonotype was recovered from a human donor in good health. The material sequenced was CD4+ T cells sorted from blood. The rearranged chain carries TRBV19 and TRBJ1-5, with TRBD1 as a weak D call on 6 bases. The CDR3 in this case is CASTTPRRGKQPQHF. The sequenced DNA: TGTGCCAGTACCACTCCCAGGAGGGGGAAGCAGCCCCAGCATTTT.